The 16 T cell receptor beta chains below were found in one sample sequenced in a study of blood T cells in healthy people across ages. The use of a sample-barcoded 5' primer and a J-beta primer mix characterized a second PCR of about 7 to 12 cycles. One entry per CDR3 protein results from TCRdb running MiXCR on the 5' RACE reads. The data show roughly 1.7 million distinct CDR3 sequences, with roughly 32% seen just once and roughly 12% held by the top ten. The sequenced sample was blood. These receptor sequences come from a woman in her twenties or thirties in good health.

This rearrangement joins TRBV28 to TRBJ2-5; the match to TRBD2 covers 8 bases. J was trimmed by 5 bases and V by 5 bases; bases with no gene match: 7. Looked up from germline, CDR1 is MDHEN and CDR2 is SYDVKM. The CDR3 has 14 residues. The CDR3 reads CASSRREDVETQYF. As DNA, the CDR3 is TGTGCCAGCAGTCGGCGGGAGGATGTGGAGACCCAGTACTTC.

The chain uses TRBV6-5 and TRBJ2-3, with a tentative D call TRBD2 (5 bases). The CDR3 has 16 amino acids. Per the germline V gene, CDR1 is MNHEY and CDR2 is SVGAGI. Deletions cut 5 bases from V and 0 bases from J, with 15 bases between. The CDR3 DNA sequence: TGTGCCAGCAGTCGCGGACTCGGTACTAGCACAGATACGCAGTATTTT. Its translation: CASSRGLGTSTDTQYF.

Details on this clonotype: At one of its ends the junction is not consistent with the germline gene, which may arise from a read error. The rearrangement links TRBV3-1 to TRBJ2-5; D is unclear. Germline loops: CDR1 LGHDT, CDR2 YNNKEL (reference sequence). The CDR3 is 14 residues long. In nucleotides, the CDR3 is TGCGCCAGCAGCTACCGTCGGAACTCCAATGAGCAGTACTTC. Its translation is CASSYRRNSNEQYF.

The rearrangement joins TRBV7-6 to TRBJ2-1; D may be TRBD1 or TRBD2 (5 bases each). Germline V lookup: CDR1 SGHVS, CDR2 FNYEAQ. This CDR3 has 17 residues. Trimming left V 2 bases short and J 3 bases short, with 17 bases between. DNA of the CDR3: TGTGCCAGCAGCTTAACCGAGGGGTTCCGGTACTACAATGAGCAGTTCTTC. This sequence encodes CASSLTEGFRYYNEQFF.

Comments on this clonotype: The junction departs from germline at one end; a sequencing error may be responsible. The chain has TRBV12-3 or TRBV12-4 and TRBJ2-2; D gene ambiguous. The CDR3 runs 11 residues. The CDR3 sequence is CANSTTGELFF. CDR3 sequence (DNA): TGTGCCAACAGTACCACCGGGGAGCTGTTTTTT.

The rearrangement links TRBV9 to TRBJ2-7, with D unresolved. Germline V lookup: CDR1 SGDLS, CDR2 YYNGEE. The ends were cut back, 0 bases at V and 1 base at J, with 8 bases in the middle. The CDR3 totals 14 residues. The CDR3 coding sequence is TGTGCCAGCAGCGTAGTCGCGAATTCCTACGAGCAGTACTTC. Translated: CASSVVANSYEQYF.

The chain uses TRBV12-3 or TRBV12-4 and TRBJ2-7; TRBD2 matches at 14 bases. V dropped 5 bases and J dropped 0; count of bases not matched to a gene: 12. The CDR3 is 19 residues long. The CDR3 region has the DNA TGTGCCAGCAGTCTCAGACTAGCGGGAGGGCTCTCAGACTCCTACGAGCAGTACTTC. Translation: CASSLRLAGGLSDSYEQYF.

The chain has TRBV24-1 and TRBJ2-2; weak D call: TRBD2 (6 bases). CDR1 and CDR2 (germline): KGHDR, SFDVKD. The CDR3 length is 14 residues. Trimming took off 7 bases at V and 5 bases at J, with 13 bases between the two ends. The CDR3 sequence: CATRSASETGELFF. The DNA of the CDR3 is TGTGCCACCAGATCGGCTAGCGAGACCGGGGAGCTGTTTTTT.

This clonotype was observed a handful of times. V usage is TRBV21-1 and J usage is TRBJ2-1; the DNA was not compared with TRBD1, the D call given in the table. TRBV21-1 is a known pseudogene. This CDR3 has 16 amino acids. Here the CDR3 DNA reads TGTGCCAGCAGCATAGGCACGGGGGCCGGGGGCAATGAGCAGTTCTTC. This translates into CASSIGTGAGGNEQFF.

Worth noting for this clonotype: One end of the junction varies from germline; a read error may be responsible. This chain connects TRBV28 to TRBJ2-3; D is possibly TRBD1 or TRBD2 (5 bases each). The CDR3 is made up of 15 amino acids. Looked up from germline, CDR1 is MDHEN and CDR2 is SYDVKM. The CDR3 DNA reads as TGTGCTAGCAGTTTATTCGGGACGGGAACAGATACGCAGTATTTT. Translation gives CASSLFGTGTDTQYF.

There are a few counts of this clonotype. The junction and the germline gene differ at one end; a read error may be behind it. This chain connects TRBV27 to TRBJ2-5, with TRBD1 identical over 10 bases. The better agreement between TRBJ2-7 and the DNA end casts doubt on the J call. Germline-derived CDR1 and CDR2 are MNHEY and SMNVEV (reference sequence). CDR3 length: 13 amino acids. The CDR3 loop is CTSSPGQGYEQYF. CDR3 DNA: TGTACCAGCAGTCCGGGACAGGGGTACGAGCAGTACTTC.

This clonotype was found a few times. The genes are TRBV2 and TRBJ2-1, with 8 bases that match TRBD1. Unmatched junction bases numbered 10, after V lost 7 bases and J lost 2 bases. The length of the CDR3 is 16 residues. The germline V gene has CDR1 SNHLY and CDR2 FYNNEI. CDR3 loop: CASMATGTGPYNEQFF. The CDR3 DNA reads TGTGCCAGCATGGCGACAGGGACAGGCCCCTACAATGAGCAGTTCTTC.

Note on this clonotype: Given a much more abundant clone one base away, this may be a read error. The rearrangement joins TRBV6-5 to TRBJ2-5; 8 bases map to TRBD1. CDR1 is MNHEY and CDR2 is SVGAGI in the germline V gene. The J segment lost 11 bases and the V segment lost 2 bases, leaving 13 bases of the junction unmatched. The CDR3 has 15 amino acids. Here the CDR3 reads CASSYGAGGLDEQYF. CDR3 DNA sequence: TGTGCCAGCAGTTACGGCGCAGGGGGCCTGGATGAGCAGTACTTC.

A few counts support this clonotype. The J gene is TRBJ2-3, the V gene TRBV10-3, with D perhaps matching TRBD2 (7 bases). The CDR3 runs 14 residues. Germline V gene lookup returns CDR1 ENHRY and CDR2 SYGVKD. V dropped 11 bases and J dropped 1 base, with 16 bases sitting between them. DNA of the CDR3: TGTGCCTATGGGAGGGGGTCAGGCACAGATACGCAGTATTTT. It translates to CAYGRGSGTDTQYF.

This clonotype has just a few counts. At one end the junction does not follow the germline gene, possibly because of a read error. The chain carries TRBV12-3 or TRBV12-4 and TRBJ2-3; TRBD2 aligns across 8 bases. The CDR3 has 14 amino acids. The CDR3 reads CASSRGGITGTQYF. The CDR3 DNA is TGTGCCAGCAGCCGGGGGGGGATCACAGGTACGCAGTATTTT.

CDR3 protein: CASSFLVNTGELFF. The CDR3 DNA follows: TGTGCCAGCAGTTTCCTGGTGAACACCGGGGAGCTGTTTTTT. The chain is built from TRBV12-3 or TRBV12-4 and TRBJ2-2; D not resolved. Trimming took 3 bases from V and 1 from J, leaving 6 bases between them. The CDR3 is made up of 14 amino acids.